There are a few counts of the clone carrying this T cell receptor beta chain. One end of the junction is discordant with germline, which a read error may explain. Original data processing: Estimation of nucleated cell counts was performed using reference gene primer amplification. TCRdb keeps only in-frame clones here, not all; method: immunoSEQ multiplex PCR. V and J calls and clone size come straight from that table; D and trimming were deduced from the DNA. Of around 50,000 clones in the sample, more than 75% were seen once. The data belong to a study of blood T cell repertoires in COVID-19. The TCR was taken from a woman of 80 years or more with acute or convalescent COVID-19. Sequenced material: peripheral blood.

The CDR3 protein is CASSEGSVTGELFF. CDR3 sequence (DNA): TGTGCCAGCAGCGAAGGGAGTGTCACCGGGGAGCTGTTTTTT. The chain recombines TRBV6-1 with TRBJ2-2; D may be TRBD2 (5 bases). This CDR3 contains 14 residues. Per germline, CDR1 MNHNS and CDR2 SASEGT.